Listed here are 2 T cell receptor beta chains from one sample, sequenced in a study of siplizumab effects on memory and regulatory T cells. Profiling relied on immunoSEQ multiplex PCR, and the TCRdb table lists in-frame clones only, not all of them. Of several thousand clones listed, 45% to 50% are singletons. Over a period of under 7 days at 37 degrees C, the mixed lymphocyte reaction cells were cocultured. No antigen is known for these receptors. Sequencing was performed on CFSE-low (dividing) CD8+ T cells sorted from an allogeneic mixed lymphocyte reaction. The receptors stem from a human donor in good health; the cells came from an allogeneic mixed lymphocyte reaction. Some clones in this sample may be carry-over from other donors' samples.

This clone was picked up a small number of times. The CDR3 sequence is CSVEVSGYTGELFF. CDR3 bases: TGCAGCGTTGAGGTTAGCGGATACACCGGGGAGCTGTTTTTT. The chain links TRBV29-1 to TRBJ2-2, with a tentative D call TRBD2 (6 bases). The CDR3 is 14 amino acids. V was pared by 3 bases and J by 3 bases, with 11 bases between. The germline V gene encodes CDR1 SQVTM and CDR2 ANQGSEA.

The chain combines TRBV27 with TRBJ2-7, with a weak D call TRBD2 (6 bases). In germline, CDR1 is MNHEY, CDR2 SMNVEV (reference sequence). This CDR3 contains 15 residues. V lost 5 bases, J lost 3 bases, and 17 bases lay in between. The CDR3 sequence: CASSQLPGLHYEQYF. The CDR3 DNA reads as TGTGCCAGCAGTCAATTACCGGGACTGCACTACGAGCAGTACTTC.